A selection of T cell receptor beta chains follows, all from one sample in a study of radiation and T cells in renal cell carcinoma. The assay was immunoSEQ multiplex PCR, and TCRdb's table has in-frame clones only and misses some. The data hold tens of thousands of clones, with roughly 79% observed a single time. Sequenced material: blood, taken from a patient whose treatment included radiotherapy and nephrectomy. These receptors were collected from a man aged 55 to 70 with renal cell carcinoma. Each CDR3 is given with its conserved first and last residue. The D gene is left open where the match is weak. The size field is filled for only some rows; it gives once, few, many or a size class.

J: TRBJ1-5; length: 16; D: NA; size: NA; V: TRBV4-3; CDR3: CASSQDLIGGRQPQHF; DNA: TGCGCCAGCAGCCAAGATCTTATCGGGGGCCGGCAGCCCCAGCATTTT
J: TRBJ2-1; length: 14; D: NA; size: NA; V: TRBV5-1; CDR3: CASSLGTAYNEQFF; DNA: TGCGCCAGCAGCTTGGGGACAGCATACAATGAGCAGTTCTTC
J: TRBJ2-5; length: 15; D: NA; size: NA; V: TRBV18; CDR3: CASSPPNEGTETQYF; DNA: TGTGCCAGCTCACCACCGAATGAGGGTACAGAGACCCAGTACTTC
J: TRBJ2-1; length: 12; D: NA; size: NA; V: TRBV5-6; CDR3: CASSSLGGKQFF; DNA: TGTGCCAGCAGCTCCCTAGGCGGGAAGCAGTTCTTC
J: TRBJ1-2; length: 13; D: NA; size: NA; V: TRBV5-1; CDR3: CASSLVPENGYTF; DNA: TGCGCCAGCAGCTTGGTGCCCGAAAATGGCTACACCTTC
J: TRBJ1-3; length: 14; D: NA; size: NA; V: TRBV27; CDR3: CASGDSHSGNTIYF; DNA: TGTGCCAGCGGAGACAGCCACTCTGGAAACACCATATATTTT
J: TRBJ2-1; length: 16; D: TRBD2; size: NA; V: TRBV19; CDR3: CASSIERTSATNEQFF; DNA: TGTGCCAGTAGTATAGAGAGGACTAGCGCCACCAATGAGCAGTTCTTC
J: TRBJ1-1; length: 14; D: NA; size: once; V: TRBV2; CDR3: CASSVDRKNTEAFF; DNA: TGTGCCAGCAGCGTGGACCGTAAGAACACTGAAGCTTTCTTT
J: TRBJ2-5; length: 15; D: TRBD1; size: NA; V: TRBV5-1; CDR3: CASSLSAGGLETQYF; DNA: TGCGCCAGCAGCTTGTCCGCAGGGGGCTTGGAGACCCAGTACTTC
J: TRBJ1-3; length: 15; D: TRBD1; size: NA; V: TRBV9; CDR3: CASSVEVRGYDTIYF; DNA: TGTGCCAGCAGCGTAGAGGTCAGGGGGTATGACACCATATATTTT
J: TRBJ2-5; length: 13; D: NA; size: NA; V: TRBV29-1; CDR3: CSVAWTAQETQYF; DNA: TGCAGCGTTGCCTGGACTGCACAAGAGACCCAGTACTTC
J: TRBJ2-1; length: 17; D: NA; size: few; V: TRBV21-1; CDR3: CASSGRGGLPTYNEQFF; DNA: TGTGCCAGCAGCGGGAGGGGCGGACTACCAACTTACAATGAGCAGTTCTTC
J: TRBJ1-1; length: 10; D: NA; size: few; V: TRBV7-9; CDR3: CASGTVEAFF; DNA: TGTGCCAGCGGCACAGTAGAAGCTTTCTTT
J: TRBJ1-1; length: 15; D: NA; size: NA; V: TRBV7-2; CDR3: CASTPGSARGTEAFF; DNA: TGTGCCAGCACCCCCGGGAGCGCTCGAGGCACTGAAGCTTTCTTT
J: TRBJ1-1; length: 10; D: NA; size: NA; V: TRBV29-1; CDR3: CGVSDTEAFF; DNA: TGCGGCGTTTCCGACACTGAAGCTTTCTTT
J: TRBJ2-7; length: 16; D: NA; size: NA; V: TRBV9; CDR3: CASSVDSGLVTYEQYF; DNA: TGTGCCAGCAGCGTAGATTCCGGACTGGTCACGTACGAGCAGTACTTC
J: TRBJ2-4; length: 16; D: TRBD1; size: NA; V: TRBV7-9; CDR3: CASSPGTGLAKNIQYF; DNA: TGTGCCAGCAGCCCAGGGACAGGTCTAGCCAAAAACATTCAGTACTTC
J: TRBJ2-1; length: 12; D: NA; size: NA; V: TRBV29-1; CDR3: CSVEDLMDEQFF; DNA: TGCAGCGTTGAAGATCTTATGGATGAGCAGTTCTTC
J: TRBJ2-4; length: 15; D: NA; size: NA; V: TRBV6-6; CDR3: CASSYSIAGRDIQYF; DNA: TGTGCCAGCAGTTACTCGATTGCAGGGCGAGACATTCAGTACTTC
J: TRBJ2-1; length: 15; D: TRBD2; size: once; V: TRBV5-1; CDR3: CASSSVAGTYNEQFF; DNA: TGCGCCAGCAGCTCCGTAGCGGGGACCTACAATGAGCAGTTCTTC
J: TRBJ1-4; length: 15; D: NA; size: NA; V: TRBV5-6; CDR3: CASSGTGNLDEKLFF; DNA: TGTGCCAGCAGCGGAACAGGGAACCTTGATGAAAAACTGTTTTTT
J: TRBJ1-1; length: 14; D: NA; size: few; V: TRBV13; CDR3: CASSLGPRNTEAFF; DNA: TGTGCCAGCAGCTTAGGGCCCAGGAACACTGAAGCTTTCTTT
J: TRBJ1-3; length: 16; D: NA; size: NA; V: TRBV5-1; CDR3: CASSLSIGFNGNTIYF; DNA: TGCGCCAGCAGCTTGAGTATAGGGTTCAATGGAAACACCATATATTTT